Listed below are T cell receptor beta chains from one sample, sequenced in a study of T-cell reconstitution after alpha-beta-depleted transplantation in children. Each CDR3 protein gets one entry after TCRdb re-called the PCR reads with MiXCR. The table includes about 610,000 distinct CDR3 sequences, 8% to 11% detected once. The sample here was PBMCs from the stem cell graft donor, taken from the stem cell graft. These receptors were collected from a human donor who donated a stem cell graft to a child with acute myeloid leukemia. CDR3s include the opening cysteine and the closing phenylalanine or tryptophan. The order of the fields is J gene, V gene, D gene, clone size, CDR3 protein, CDR3 DNA. The D gene is left open where the match is weak. Part of the rows lack a size; the others show once, few, many or a class for expanded clones.

j_call: TRBJ2-5
v_call: TRBV12-3/TRBV12-4
d_call: NA
clone_size: few
cdr3_aa: CASSRLDWGVRETQYF
cdr3_nt: TGTGCCAGCAGTAGGTTGGACTGGGGTGTGAGAGAGACCCAGTACTTC

j_call: TRBJ2-2
v_call: TRBV20-1
d_call: NA
clone_size: many
cdr3_aa: CSSLAAPNTGELFF
cdr3_nt: TGCAGTTCCTTAGCGGCTCCGAACACCGGGGAGCTGTTTTTT

j_call: TRBJ2-1
v_call: TRBV24-1
d_call: NA
clone_size: few
cdr3_aa: CATSDSPGVSYNEQFF
cdr3_nt: TGTGCCACCAGTGATTCCCCCGGGGTCTCCTACAATGAGCAGTTCTTC

j_call: TRBJ1-5
v_call: TRBV20-1
d_call: NA
clone_size: few
cdr3_aa: CSTVTGGFNQPQHF
cdr3_nt: TGCAGTACCGTGACTGGGGGTTTTAATCAGCCCCAGCATTTT

j_call: TRBJ2-3
v_call: TRBV6-1
d_call: NA
clone_size: few
cdr3_aa: CASIQGNGDTQYF
cdr3_nt: TGTGCCAGCATACAGGGCAATGGGGATACGCAGTATTTT

j_call: TRBJ2-1
v_call: TRBV9
d_call: TRBD2
clone_size: few
cdr3_aa: CASSVREREMNEQFF
cdr3_nt: TGTGCCAGCAGCGTCAGGGAGCGGGAGATGAATGAGCAGTTCTTC

j_call: TRBJ2-2
v_call: TRBV29-1
d_call: NA
clone_size: many
cdr3_aa: CSVGRPSTGELFF
cdr3_nt: TGCAGCGTTGGCCGGCCGAGCACCGGGGAGCTGTTTTTT

j_call: TRBJ2-2
v_call: TRBV2
d_call: TRBD1
clone_size: few
cdr3_aa: CASRVGQGNTGELFF
cdr3_nt: TGTGCCAGCAGGGTTGGACAGGGGAACACCGGGGAGCTGTTTTTT

j_call: TRBJ2-4
v_call: TRBV20-1
d_call: NA
clone_size: NA
cdr3_aa: CSARPPNLQYKNIQYF
cdr3_nt: TGCAGTGCTAGGCCCCCAAACCTACAGTACAAAAACATTCAGTACTTC

j_call: TRBJ1-6
v_call: TRBV28
d_call: TRBD1
clone_size: many
cdr3_aa: CASSSSGTGRRNSPLHF
cdr3_nt: TGTGCCAGCAGTTCCTCCGGGACAGGGAGACGAAATTCACCCCTCCACTTT

j_call: TRBJ2-7
v_call: TRBV12-3/TRBV12-4
d_call: NA
clone_size: many
cdr3_aa: CASRLRLSEQYF
cdr3_nt: TGTGCCAGCAGGCTCCGTTTGAGCGAGCAGTACTTC

j_call: TRBJ2-1
v_call: TRBV12-3/TRBV12-4
d_call: TRBD2
clone_size: many
cdr3_aa: CASSTGTIVYNEQFF
cdr3_nt: TGTGCCAGCAGCACCGGGACTATCGTATACAATGAGCAGTTCTTC

j_call: TRBJ2-7
v_call: TRBV9
d_call: NA
clone_size: many
cdr3_aa: CASSVGAGTAHEQYF
cdr3_nt: TGTGCCAGCAGCGTAGGGGCGGGAACTGCCCACGAGCAGTACTTC

j_call: TRBJ1-2
v_call: TRBV15
d_call: TRBD1
clone_size: many
cdr3_aa: CATSRSTLQGFYGYTF
cdr3_nt: TGTGCCACCAGCAGATCGACCTTACAGGGGTTCTATGGCTACACCTTC

j_call: TRBJ2-5
v_call: TRBV5-1
d_call: NA
clone_size: NA
cdr3_aa: CASSSGTLQETQYF
cdr3_nt: TGCGCCAGCAGCTCCGGGACATTACAAGAGACCCAGTACTTC

j_call: TRBJ1-1
v_call: TRBV12-3/TRBV12-4
d_call: NA
clone_size: few
cdr3_aa: CASSVRGSENTEAFF
cdr3_nt: TGTGCCAGCAGTGTTAGGGGTTCGGAGAACACTGAAGCTTTCTTT

j_call: TRBJ2-1
v_call: TRBV6-2/TRBV6-3
d_call: TRBD2
clone_size: many
cdr3_aa: CASSPVAGATIYNEQFF
cdr3_nt: TGTGCCAGCAGCCCAGTAGCGGGGGCGACCATATACAATGAGCAGTTCTTC

j_call: TRBJ2-7
v_call: TRBV29-1
d_call: NA
clone_size: once
cdr3_aa: CSVGVGGGSGPAEQYF
cdr3_nt: TGCAGCGTTGGAGTAGGAGGGGGCTCGGGGCCTGCCGAGCAGTACTTC

j_call: TRBJ2-6
v_call: TRBV7-8
d_call: NA
clone_size: few
cdr3_aa: CASSLVGSGVVGSGANVLTF
cdr3_nt: TGTGCCAGCAGCTTAGTTGGCAGTGGGGTTGTTGGGTCTGGGGCCAACGTCCTGACTTTC

j_call: TRBJ1-2
v_call: TRBV16
d_call: NA
clone_size: few
cdr3_aa: CASSPHRMEGLGYGYTF
cdr3_nt: TGTGCCAGCAGCCCCCACCGGATGGAGGGGTTGGGCTATGGCTACACCTTC

j_call: TRBJ2-1
v_call: TRBV6-2/TRBV6-3
d_call: TRBD2
clone_size: NA
cdr3_aa: CASTPGTRGNEQFF
cdr3_nt: TGTGCCAGCACCCCCGGGACTAGGGGCAATGAGCAGTTCTTC

j_call: TRBJ2-7
v_call: TRBV6-2/TRBV6-3
d_call: TRBD2
clone_size: NA
cdr3_aa: CASSSEGLASNEQYF
cdr3_nt: TGTGCCAGCAGTTCCGAAGGACTAGCCTCAAACGAGCAGTACTTC

j_call: TRBJ2-3
v_call: TRBV15
d_call: NA
clone_size: NA
cdr3_aa: CATSRDLRETDTQYF
cdr3_nt: TGTGCCACCAGCAGAGATTTGAGGGAAACAGATACGCAGTATTTT

j_call: TRBJ2-1
v_call: TRBV12-3/TRBV12-4
d_call: TRBD2
clone_size: many
cdr3_aa: CASSSQRDWDEQFF
cdr3_nt: TGTGCCAGCAGTTCCCAGCGGGATTGGGATGAGCAGTTCTTC

j_call: TRBJ2-5
v_call: TRBV7-2
d_call: TRBD2
clone_size: few
cdr3_aa: CASSRERGRPEKTQYF
cdr3_nt: TGTGCCAGCAGCCGTGAGCGCGGGAGGCCCGAAAAGACCCAGTACTTC

j_call: TRBJ2-5
v_call: TRBV6-2/TRBV6-3
d_call: NA
clone_size: NA
cdr3_aa: CASSYSRGAAETQYF
cdr3_nt: TGTGCCAGCAGTTACTCGCGAGGGGCGGCAGAGACCCAGTACTTC

j_call: TRBJ1-1
v_call: TRBV2
d_call: NA
clone_size: NA
cdr3_aa: CASSSDIVNTEAFF
cdr3_nt: TGTGCCAGCAGTTCCGACATTGTGAACACTGAAGCTTTCTTT

j_call: TRBJ1-1
v_call: TRBV20-1
d_call: NA
clone_size: NA
cdr3_aa: CSARDEAFF
cdr3_nt: TGCAGTGCTAGAGATGAAGCTTTCTTT

j_call: TRBJ2-5
v_call: TRBV29-1
d_call: NA
clone_size: few
cdr3_aa: CSVKGVGETQYF
cdr3_nt: TGCAGCGTAAAGGGAGTAGGAGAGACCCAGTACTTC

j_call: TRBJ2-5
v_call: TRBV14
d_call: NA
clone_size: few
cdr3_aa: CASSQDLGQETQYF
cdr3_nt: TGTGCCAGCAGCCAAGATCTGGGGCAAGAGACCCAGTACTTC

j_call: TRBJ2-5
v_call: TRBV7-3
d_call: NA
clone_size: few
cdr3_aa: CASSSGGRGYQETQYF
cdr3_nt: TGTGCCAGCAGCTCGGGGGGCAGGGGTTACCAAGAGACCCAGTACTTC

j_call: TRBJ2-5
v_call: TRBV20-1
d_call: TRBD2
clone_size: many
cdr3_aa: CSASSASGRYQETQYF
cdr3_nt: TGCAGTGCTAGTAGCGCTAGCGGGAGGTACCAAGAGACCCAGTACTTC

j_call: TRBJ2-1
v_call: TRBV10-3
d_call: TRBD2
clone_size: many
cdr3_aa: CAIKAGEAYEQFF
cdr3_nt: TGTGCCATCAAAGCGGGAGAGGCGTATGAGCAGTTCTTC

j_call: TRBJ2-5
v_call: TRBV29-1
d_call: NA
clone_size: few
cdr3_aa: CSVDRGGRETQYF
cdr3_nt: TGCAGCGTTGACAGGGGAGGACGAGAGACCCAGTACTTC

j_call: TRBJ1-2
v_call: TRBV15
d_call: NA
clone_size: few
cdr3_aa: CATSRERAVYNYGYTF
cdr3_nt: TGTGCCACCAGCAGAGAACGGGCGGTCTATAACTATGGCTACACCTTC

j_call: TRBJ2-1
v_call: TRBV15
d_call: TRBD2
clone_size: NA
cdr3_aa: CATSRVAGVRNEQFF
cdr3_nt: TGTGCCACCAGCAGAGTAGCGGGAGTAAGGAATGAGCAGTTCTTC

j_call: TRBJ2-1
v_call: TRBV29-1
d_call: TRBD2
clone_size: NA
cdr3_aa: CSARTSGRAIEQFF
cdr3_nt: TGCAGCGCCAGGACTAGCGGGAGGGCCATTGAGCAGTTCTTC

j_call: TRBJ2-1
v_call: TRBV6-2/TRBV6-3
d_call: TRBD2
clone_size: many
cdr3_aa: CASSYSRASGGALQFF
cdr3_nt: TGTGCCAGCAGTTACTCGCGGGCTAGCGGGGGCGCTTTGCAGTTCTTC

j_call: TRBJ1-1
v_call: TRBV9
d_call: NA
clone_size: few
cdr3_aa: CASSVGWSSEAFF
cdr3_nt: TGTGCCAGCAGCGTGGGCTGGTCTTCTGAAGCTTTCTTT

j_call: TRBJ2-7
v_call: TRBV20-1
d_call: TRBD1
clone_size: few
cdr3_aa: CSARNTGQGNNYEQYF
cdr3_nt: TGCAGTGCTAGAAACACTGGACAGGGGAATAACTACGAGCAGTACTTC

j_call: TRBJ1-1
v_call: TRBV5-1
d_call: NA
clone_size: NA
cdr3_aa: CASSSHRGAEEAFF
cdr3_nt: TGCGCCAGCAGCTCCCATCGGGGGGCAGAAGAAGCTTTCTTT